This is a list of T cell receptor beta chains from one sample in a study of T cell responses to AZD1222 COVID-19 vaccine. Profiled with immunoSEQ multiplex PCR; TCRdb holds only in-frame clones, not every one. This sample has roughly 67,000 clones; 80% to 85% occur once, and the top ten carry about 12%. Sequenced material: peripheral blood, taken on day 0 of AZD1222 vaccination. These receptors all stem from an adult in good health. Each CDR3 is given with its conserved first and last residue. The order of the fields is V gene, J gene, D gene, CDR3 protein. The D gene is left open where the match is weak.

V: TRBV6-6
J: TRBJ2-1
D: NA
CDR3: CASSYGRNEQFF

V: TRBV24-1
J: TRBJ1-6
D: NA
CDR3: CATRPPGNSPLHF

V: TRBV29-1
J: TRBJ2-3
D: TRBD2
CDR3: CSVVRGGTDTQYF

V: TRBV28
J: TRBJ2-2
D: TRBD2
CDR3: CASMTPAGGSGELFF

V: TRBV5-1
J: TRBJ2-2
D: NA
CDR3: CASSIPETRHTGELFF

V: TRBV4-1
J: TRBJ2-1
D: TRBD1
CDR3: CASSQDRGTGNEQFF

V: TRBV11-3
J: TRBJ2-3
D: TRBD1
CDR3: CASSSPGGFTDTQYF

V: TRBV29-1
J: TRBJ2-7
D: TRBD1
CDR3: CSVRQGAYEQYF

V: TRBV5-1
J: TRBJ2-2
D: NA
CDR3: CASSLGGVNLGELFF

V: TRBV4-1
J: TRBJ1-3
D: NA
CDR3: CASSQRTVSGNTIYF

V: TRBV5-1
J: TRBJ2-1
D: NA
CDR3: CASSLLGAANYNEQFF

V: TRBV14
J: TRBJ2-7
D: TRBD1
CDR3: CASSPRPGDRGSSEQYF

V: TRBV30
J: TRBJ1-2
D: TRBD1
CDR3: CAWRGGQYGYTF

V: TRBV10-2
J: TRBJ2-1
D: TRBD2
CDR3: CASNAGGLSYNEQFF

V: TRBV12-3/TRBV12-4
J: TRBJ1-4
D: NA
CDR3: CASSLQEEEKLFF

V: TRBV6-4
J: TRBJ1-1
D: TRBD1
CDR3: CASSRDSKNTEAFF

V: TRBV5-1
J: TRBJ1-1
D: NA
CDR3: CASSLSRFSATEAFF

V: TRBV4-1
J: TRBJ1-1
D: NA
CDR3: CASSQEIGTGRAEAFF

V: TRBV9
J: TRBJ2-5
D: TRBD2
CDR3: CASSSASGGTWETQYF

V: TRBV5-6
J: TRBJ1-1
D: TRBD1
CDR3: CASSLMTGLNTEAFF

V: TRBV11-2
J: TRBJ2-2
D: NA
CDR3: CASSLGGAGRAGELFF

V: TRBV28
J: TRBJ1-6
D: NA
CDR3: CASSPTQNSPLHF

V: TRBV7-8
J: TRBJ1-4
D: NA
CDR3: CASSLVRGRIPTNEKLFF

V: TRBV10-1
J: TRBJ2-1
D: NA
CDR3: CASSESIVGGVEEQFF

V: TRBV9
J: TRBJ1-6
D: NA
CDR3: CASSLKQGGSPLHF

V: TRBV14
J: TRBJ1-4
D: NA
CDR3: CASSQSPKKLFF

V: TRBV7-9
J: TRBJ1-1
D: NA
CDR3: CASSYHADTEAFF

V: TRBV3-1/TRBV3-2
J: TRBJ2-2
D: NA
CDR3: CASSYAGNTGELFF

V: TRBV7-3
J: TRBJ1-1
D: NA
CDR3: CAGSLIQVWNTEAFF

V: TRBV4-3
J: TRBJ2-5
D: TRBD2
CDR3: CASSQDLGLAGGLEYF

V: TRBV6-5
J: TRBJ1-3
D: NA
CDR3: CASSQGPGGNTIYF

V: TRBV14
J: TRBJ1-2
D: NA
CDR3: CASSQEPAAYPTF

V: TRBV3-1/TRBV3-2
J: TRBJ2-3
D: TRBD2
CDR3: CASSQDLRLAGANTDTQYF

V: TRBV5-5
J: TRBJ1-2
D: NA
CDR3: CASSAGAQDVYGYTF

V: TRBV3-1/TRBV3-2
J: TRBJ1-1
D: NA
CDR3: CASSQAGGRAFF

V: TRBV3-1/TRBV3-2
J: TRBJ2-3
D: TRBD2
CDR3: CASSRTHTLGTRPQVPRDTQYF

V: TRBV7-9
J: TRBJ2-1
D: NA
CDR3: CASSELRGDNEQFF

V: TRBV7-2
J: TRBJ2-7
D: NA
CDR3: CASSRFGNEQYF

V: TRBV7-2
J: TRBJ2-7
D: TRBD2
CDR3: CASSLVAGGTSEQYF

V: TRBV2
J: TRBJ1-4
D: NA
CDR3: CASSTGQGTEKLFF

V: TRBV7-2
J: TRBJ2-7
D: NA
CDR3: CASSYQASSYEQYF

V: TRBV30
J: TRBJ2-7
D: NA
CDR3: CAWSTGLWVQYF

V: TRBV12-3/TRBV12-4
J: TRBJ2-1
D: TRBD1
CDR3: CASRVVQGEQFF

V: TRBV3-1/TRBV3-2
J: TRBJ1-2
D: TRBD1
CDR3: CASSQDTGTGATLYGYTF

V: TRBV28
J: TRBJ2-1
D: TRBD1
CDR3: CASTATGTDNEQFF

V: TRBV6-1
J: TRBJ1-2
D: TRBD1
CDR3: CASSLGQIYGYTF

V: TRBV5-8
J: TRBJ2-1
D: TRBD1
CDR3: CASTQTVGTGLYNEQFF

V: TRBV11-2
J: TRBJ1-2
D: NA
CDR3: CASSLDLGDSYYGYTF

V: TRBV18
J: TRBJ2-1
D: TRBD1
CDR3: CASSPETGSPFF

V: TRBV7-2
J: TRBJ2-2
D: TRBD1
CDR3: CASSSAGTGNTGELFF

V: TRBV7-9
J: TRBJ1-6
D: NA
CDR3: CASSLGMGSSYNSPLHF

V: TRBV19
J: TRBJ2-5
D: TRBD1
CDR3: CASSAWTGEETQYF

V: TRBV9
J: TRBJ2-5
D: NA
CDR3: CASSVGPDSSEETQYF